This TCR beta chain comes out of a study of glioma-infiltrating T cells after dendritic cell vaccination. Findings and limits, study-wide: Higher TCR clonality did not directly relate to longer survival.

Time point given: after dendritic cell vaccination, including at tumor progression/relapse. Per the germline V gene, CDR1 is LNHDA and CDR2 is SQIVND (reference sequence). V was clipped by 6 bases and J by 8 bases, with 19 bases between them. The CDR3 sequence is 14 residues long. Primers: 60 V beta forward and 13 J beta reverse. Produced via immunoSEQ multiplex PCR; TCRdb's table is partial and in-frame only. The table lists around 78,000 clones, around 84% of them singletons. Points on this clone: The antigen remains unidentified.

Sequenced material: blood, taken after dendritic cell vaccination. The receptor comes from a human donor with glioblastoma. V usage is TRBV19 and J usage is TRBJ1-2; maybe TRBD1 (6 bases). CDR3 sequence reads: CASRRQGPNVGYTF. In nucleotides, the CDR3 is TGTGCCAGTAGGCGGCAGGGGCCCAACGTAGGCTACACCTTC.